This T cell receptor beta chain was documented in a study of T cell repertoires in cytomegalovirus infection. For the study at large: CMV epitopes, recently identified HLA-C-restricted and well-studied HLA-B-restricted, were used. Public TCR beta signature analysis indicated the presence of both CMV infection and matching HLA type. Broader study findings: The response measured ex vivo was dominated by TCR beta clonotypes (HLA-C-restricted and CMV-specific). The cumulative frequency of public TCR beta families identified carriers of CMV plus the relevant HLA.

TCRdb used MiXCR to reprocess the reads, holding one entry per CDR3 protein. The sample consists of about 700,000 distinct CDR3 sequences, about 30% of them appearing once. There are a few counts of this clonotype. The antigen is unknown. V was pared by 5 bases and J by 7 bases, with 11 bases between. The CDR3 runs 11 residues. Germline V CDR1 and CDR2: DFQATT, SNEGSKA (reference sequence). The clonotype was recovered from a human donor in good health (CMV status not recorded). Some clones in this sample may be carry-over from other donors' samples. This chain joins TRBV20-1 and TRBJ2-5; D is ambiguous. Sequenced here: cultured PBMCs, sampled from culture after CMV antigen stimulation. This chain's CDR3 is CSAAKTGTQYF. CDR3 in DNA: TGCAGTGCTGCCAAAACGGGGACCCAGTACTTC.